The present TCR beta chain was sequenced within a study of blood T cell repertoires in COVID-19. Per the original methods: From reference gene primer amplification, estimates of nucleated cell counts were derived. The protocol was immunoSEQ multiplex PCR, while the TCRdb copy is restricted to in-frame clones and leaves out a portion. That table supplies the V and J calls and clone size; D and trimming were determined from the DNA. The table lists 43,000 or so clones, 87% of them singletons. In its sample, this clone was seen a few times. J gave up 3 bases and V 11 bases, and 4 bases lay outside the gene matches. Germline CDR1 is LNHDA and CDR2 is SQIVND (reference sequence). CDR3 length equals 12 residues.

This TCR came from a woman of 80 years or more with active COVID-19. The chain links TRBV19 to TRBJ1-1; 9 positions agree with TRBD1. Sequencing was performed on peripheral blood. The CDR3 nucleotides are TGTGCCCCGACAGGGGGGGACACTGAAGCTTTCTTT. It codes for CAPTGGDTEAFF. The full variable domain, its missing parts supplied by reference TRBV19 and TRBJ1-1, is DGGITQSPKYLFRKEGQNVTLSCEQNLNHDAMYWYRQDPGQGLRLIYYSQIVNDFQKGDIAEGYSVSREKKESFPLTVTSAQKNPTAFYLCAPTGGDTEAFFGQGTRLTVV.